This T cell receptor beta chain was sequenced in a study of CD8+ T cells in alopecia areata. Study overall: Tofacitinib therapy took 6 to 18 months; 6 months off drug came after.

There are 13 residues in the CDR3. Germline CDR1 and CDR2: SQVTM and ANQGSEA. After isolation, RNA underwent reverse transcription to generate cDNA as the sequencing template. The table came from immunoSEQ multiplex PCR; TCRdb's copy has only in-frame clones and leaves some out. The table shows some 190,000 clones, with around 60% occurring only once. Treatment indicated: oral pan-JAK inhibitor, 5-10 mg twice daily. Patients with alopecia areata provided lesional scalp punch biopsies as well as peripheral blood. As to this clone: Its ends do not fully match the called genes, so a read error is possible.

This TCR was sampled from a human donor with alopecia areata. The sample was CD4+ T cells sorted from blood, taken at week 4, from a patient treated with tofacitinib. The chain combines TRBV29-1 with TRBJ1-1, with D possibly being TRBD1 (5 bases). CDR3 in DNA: TGCGGCGTTGCAGTTTCGGGGCCCGCTGAAGCTTTCTTT. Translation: CGVAVSGPAEAFF.